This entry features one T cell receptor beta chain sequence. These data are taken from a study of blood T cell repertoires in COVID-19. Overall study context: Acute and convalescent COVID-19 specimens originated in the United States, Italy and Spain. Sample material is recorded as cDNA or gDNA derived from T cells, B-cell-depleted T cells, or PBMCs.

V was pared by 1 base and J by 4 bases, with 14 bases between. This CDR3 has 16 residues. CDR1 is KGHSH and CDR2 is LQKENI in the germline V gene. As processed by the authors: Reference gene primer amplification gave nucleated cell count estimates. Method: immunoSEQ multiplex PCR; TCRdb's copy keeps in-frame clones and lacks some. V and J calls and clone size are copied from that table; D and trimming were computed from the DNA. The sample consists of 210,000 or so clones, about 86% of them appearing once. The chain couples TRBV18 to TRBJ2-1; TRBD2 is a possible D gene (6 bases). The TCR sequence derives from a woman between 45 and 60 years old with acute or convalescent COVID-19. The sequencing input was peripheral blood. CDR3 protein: CASSPLGGDGYNEQFF. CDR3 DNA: TGTGCCAGCTCACCACTGGGCGGGGACGGATACAATGAGCAGTTCTTC.